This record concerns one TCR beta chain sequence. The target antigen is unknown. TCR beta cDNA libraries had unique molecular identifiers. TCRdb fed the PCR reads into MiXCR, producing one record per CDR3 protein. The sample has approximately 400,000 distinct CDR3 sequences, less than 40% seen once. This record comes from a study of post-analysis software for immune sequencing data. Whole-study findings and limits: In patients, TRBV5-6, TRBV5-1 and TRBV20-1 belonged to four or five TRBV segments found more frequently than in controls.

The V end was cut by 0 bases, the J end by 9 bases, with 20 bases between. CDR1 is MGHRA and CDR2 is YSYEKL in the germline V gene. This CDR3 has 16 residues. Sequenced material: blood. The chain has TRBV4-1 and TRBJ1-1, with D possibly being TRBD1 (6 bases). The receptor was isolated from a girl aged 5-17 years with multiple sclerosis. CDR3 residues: CASSQDGNYREEKAFF. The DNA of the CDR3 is TGCGCCAGCAGCCAAGATGGTAACTACAGGGAAGAGAAAGCTTTCTTT.